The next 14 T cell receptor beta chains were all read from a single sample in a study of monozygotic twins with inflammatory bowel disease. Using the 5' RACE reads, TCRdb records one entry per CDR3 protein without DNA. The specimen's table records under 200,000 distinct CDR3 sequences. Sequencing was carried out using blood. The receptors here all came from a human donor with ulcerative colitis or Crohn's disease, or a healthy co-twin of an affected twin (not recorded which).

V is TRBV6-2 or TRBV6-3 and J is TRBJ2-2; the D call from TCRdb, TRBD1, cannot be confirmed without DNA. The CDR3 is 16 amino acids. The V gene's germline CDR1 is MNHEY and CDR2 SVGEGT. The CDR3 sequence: CASSWARTWNTGELFF.

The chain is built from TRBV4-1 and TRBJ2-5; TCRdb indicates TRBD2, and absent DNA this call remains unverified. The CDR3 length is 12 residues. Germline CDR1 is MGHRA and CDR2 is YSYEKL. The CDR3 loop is CASSQEGRTQYF.

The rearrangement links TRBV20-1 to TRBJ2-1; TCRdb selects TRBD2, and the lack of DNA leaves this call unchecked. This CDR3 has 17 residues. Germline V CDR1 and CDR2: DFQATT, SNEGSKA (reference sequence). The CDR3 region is CSARRMRTRPFYNEQFF.

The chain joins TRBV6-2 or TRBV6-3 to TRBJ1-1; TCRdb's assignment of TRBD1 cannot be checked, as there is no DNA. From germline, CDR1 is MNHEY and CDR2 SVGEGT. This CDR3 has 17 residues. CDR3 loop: CASRPPGTGPLNTEAFF.

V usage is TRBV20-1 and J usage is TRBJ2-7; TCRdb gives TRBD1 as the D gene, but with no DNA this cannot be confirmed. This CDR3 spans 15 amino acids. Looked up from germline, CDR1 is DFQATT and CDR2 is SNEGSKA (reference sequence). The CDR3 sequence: CSASLTPDASYEQYF.

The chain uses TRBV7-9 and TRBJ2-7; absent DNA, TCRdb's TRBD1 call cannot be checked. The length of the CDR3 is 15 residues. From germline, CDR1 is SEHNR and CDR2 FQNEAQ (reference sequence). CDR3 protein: CASSRTEDGGIEQYF.

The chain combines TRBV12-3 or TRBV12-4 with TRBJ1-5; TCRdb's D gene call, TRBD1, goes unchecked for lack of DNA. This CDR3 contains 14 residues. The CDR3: CASSSTGGYQPQHF.

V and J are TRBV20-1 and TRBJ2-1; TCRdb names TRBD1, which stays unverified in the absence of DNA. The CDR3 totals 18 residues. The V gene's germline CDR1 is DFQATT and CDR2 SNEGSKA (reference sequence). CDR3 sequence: CSATPGRVEFSRSHEQFF.

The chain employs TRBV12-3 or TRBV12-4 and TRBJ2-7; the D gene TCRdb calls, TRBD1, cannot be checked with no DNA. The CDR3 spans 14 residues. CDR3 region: CASGKGHHIYEQYF.

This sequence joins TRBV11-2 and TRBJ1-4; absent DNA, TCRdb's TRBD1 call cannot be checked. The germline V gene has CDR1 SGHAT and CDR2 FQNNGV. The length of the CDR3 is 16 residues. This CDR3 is CASSSRGTAFNEKLFF.

The CDR3 here is CASSLIPGNRGPGELFF. The chain recombines TRBV12-3 or TRBV12-4 with TRBJ2-2; TCRdb calls TRBD1, which cannot be checked without DNA. This CDR3 comprises 17 residues.

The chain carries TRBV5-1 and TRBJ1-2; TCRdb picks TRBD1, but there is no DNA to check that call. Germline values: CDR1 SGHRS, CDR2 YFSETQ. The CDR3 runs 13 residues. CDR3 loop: CASSFGQDMSYTF. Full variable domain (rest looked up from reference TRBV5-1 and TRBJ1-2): KAGVTQTPRYLIKTRGQQVTLSCSPISGHRSVSWYQQTPGQGLQFLFEYFSETQRNKGNFPGRFSGRQFSNSRSEMNVSTLELGDSALYLCASSFGQDMSYTFGSGTRLTVV.

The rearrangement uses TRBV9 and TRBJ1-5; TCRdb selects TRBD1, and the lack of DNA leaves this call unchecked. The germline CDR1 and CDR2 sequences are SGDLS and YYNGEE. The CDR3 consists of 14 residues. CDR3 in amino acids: CASSRGTDLQPQHF.

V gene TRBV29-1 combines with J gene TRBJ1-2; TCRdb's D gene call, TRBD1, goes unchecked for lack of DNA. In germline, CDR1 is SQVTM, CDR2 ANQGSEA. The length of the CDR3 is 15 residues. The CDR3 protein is CSVEGPLKGTYGYTF.